The clone carrying this T cell receptor beta chain was counted a few times. Its target is not known. Trimming cost V 6 bases and J 8 bases, with 11 bases left between them. Germline CDR1 and CDR2: SGHAT and FQNNGV. The CDR3 contains 12 residues. The data stem from a study of blood T cells in healthy people across ages. Overall study context: About one barcoded TCR beta cDNA was captured per two T cells. Whole-study results and caveats: Versus aged donors, long-lived donors had higher diversity and more naive CD4+ cells. With unsorted PBMCs, a conclusive comparison of naive versus antigen-experienced cells was not possible.

Sample-barcoded 5' priming and a J-beta primer mix drove a second PCR of 7 to 11 cycles. Every molecule of cDNA carried a tag from a template-switch adaptor with 12 random nucleotides. TCRdb re-derived calls from the 5' RACE reads in MiXCR, one entry per CDR3 protein. The sample gives about a million distinct CDR3 sequences, roughly two fifths of which show up once; 13% is in the top ten. This rearrangement joins TRBV11-2 to TRBJ2-1; D is possibly TRBD2 (6 bases). The receptor was derived from a young man in good health. Material for sequencing was blood. The CDR3 loop is CASRFSGYEQFF. CDR3 DNA: TGTGCCAGCAGGTTTAGCGGCTATGAGCAGTTCTTC.